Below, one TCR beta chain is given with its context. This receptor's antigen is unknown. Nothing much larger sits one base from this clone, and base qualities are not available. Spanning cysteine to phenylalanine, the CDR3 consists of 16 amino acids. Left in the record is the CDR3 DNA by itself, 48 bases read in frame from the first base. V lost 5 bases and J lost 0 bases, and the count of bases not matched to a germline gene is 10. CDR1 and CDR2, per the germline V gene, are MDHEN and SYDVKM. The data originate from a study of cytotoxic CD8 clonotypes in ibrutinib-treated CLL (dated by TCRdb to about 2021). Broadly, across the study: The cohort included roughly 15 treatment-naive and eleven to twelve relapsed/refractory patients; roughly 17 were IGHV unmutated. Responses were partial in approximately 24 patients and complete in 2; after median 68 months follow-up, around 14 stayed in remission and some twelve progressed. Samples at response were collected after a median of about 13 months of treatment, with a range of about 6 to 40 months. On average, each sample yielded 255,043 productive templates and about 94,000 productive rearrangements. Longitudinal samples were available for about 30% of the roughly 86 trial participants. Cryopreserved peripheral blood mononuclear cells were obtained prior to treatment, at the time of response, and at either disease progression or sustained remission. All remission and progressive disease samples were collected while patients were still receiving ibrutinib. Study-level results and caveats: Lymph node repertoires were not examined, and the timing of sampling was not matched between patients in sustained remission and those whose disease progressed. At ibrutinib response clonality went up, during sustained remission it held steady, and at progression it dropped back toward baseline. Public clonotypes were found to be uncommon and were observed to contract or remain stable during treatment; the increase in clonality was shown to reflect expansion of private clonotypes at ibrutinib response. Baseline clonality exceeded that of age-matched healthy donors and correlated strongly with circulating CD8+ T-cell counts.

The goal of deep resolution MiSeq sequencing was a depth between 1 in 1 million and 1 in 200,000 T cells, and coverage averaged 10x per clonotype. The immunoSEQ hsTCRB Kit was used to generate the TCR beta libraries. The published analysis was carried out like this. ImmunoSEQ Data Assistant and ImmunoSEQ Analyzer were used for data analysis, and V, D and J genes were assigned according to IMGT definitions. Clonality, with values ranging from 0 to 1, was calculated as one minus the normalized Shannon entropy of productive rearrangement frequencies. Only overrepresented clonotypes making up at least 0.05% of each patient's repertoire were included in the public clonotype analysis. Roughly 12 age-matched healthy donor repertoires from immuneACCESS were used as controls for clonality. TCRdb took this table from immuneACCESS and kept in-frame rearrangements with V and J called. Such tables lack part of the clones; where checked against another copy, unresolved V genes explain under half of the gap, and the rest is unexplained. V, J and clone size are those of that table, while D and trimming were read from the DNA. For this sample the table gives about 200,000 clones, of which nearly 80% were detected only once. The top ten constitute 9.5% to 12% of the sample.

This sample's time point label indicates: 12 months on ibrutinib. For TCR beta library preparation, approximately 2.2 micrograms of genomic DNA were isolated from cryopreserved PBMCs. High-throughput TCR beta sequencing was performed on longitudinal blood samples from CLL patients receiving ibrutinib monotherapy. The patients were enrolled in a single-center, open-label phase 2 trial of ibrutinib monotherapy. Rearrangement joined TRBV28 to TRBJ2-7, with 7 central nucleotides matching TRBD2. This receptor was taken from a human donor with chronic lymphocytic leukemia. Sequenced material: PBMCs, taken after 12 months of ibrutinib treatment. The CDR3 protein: CASSPSLAGVSYEQYF. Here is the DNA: TGTGCCAGCAGTCCATCTCTGGCGGGGGTCTCCTACGAGCAGTACTTC.